The present T cell receptor (beta chain) was sequenced within a study of shared clonotypes between healthy human individuals. Assay used: immunoSEQ multiplex PCR; TCRdb lists only in-frame clones, some missing. The sample yields 2 million to 2.5 million clones, 90% to 95% seen once. With 4 bases removed from V and 1 base from J, the gap between germline ends came to 14 bases. CDR1 is LGHNA, CDR2 YNFKEQ, per germline. This CDR3 contains 16 residues. Cells designated naive CD8 were CD45RO-negative and were positively selected for CCR7, with terminally differentiated effector memory CD45RA+ cells excluded.

J is TRBJ1-3 and V is TRBV4-2, with no clear D. This receptor was identified in a man younger than 35 in good health. Some clones in this sample may be carry-over from other donors' samples. Sequenced sample: naive CD8+ T cells from PBMCs. CDR3 loop: CASSPTRTDSGNTIYF. The CDR3 DNA is TGTGCCAGCAGCCCGACCCGGACGGATTCTGGAAACACCATATATTTT.